This TCR beta chain was retrieved from a study of PD-1 blockade in classical Hodgkin lymphoma. Study outcomes and limitations: The origin of the repertoire differences remains undefined, with disease activity or prior therapy as possible causes. Reported baseline diversity: healthy donors highest, relapsed/refractory patients lowest.

On this clone itself: The antigen is undetermined.

The data were produced by immunoSEQ multiplex PCR, yet TCRdb's version contains in-frame clones alone and is incomplete. This table holds some 10,000 clones, just over 85% found once. Time point: newly diagnosed, previously untreated cHL patient sample. Isolation of CD8+ T cells from thawed PBMCs used magnetic negative selection. A comparison was provided by newly diagnosed, untreated classical Hodgkin lymphoma PBMCs. From germline, CDR1 is SNHLY and CDR2 FYNNEI. V was pared by 8 bases and J by 1 base, with 4 bases between. The CDR3 runs 11 residues. The chain is built from TRBV2 and TRBJ2-3; D gene uncertain. Material for sequencing was CD8+ T cells from blood. The receptor comes from a human donor with classical Hodgkin lymphoma. In DNA form, the CDR3 reads TGTGCCAGCGACGGCACAGATACGCAGTATTTT. As protein: CASDGTDTQYF. The variable domain in full, completed from reference TRBV2 and TRBJ2-3, reads EPEVTQTPSHQVTQMGQEVILRCVPISNHLYFYWYRQILGQKVEFLVSFYNNEISEKSEIFDDQFSVERPDGSNFTLKIRSTKLEDSAMYFCASDGTDTQYFGPGTRLTVL.